This TCR beta chain was obtained from a study of T-cell memory formation after mild COVID-19. Whole-study findings and limits: Balance between CD4 and CD8 was seen in clones contracting day 15 to 85, and a CD4+ lean was seen in later expanders.

This clonotype was observed a handful of times. Its target is unknown. The CDR3 has 13 amino acids. The germline gives CDR1 MNHEY, CDR2 SMNVEV (reference sequence). Between the trimmed V and J ends, which lost 3 bases and 7 bases, there was a span of 12 bases. TCRdb re-derived calls from the 5' RACE reads in MiXCR, one entry per CDR3 protein. The sample lists some 250,000 distinct CDR3 sequences; about 20% were seen once. The TCR originated in a man aged 18 to 29 who had mild COVID-19 (a few samples of this study predate the infection). Cell type and time point are not known. The J gene is TRBJ1-1, the V gene TRBV27, with D maybe TRBD1 (6 bases). The sequencing sample was made of PBMCs or a T cell subset sorted from them (not recorded which). The CDR3 region has the DNA TGTGCCAGCAGTTTGGGGGGGGCGGTTGAAGCTTTCTTT. Amino acids: CASSLGGAVEAFF.